The source of this T cell receptor (beta chain) is a study of blood T cell repertoires in COVID-19. Membership in each cohort depended on participant-reported clinical history. Here immunoSEQ multiplex PCR was the method, and the copy in TCRdb shows in-frame clones only, minus some. The sample includes about 180,000 clones, 88% of them seen just once. Germline loops: CDR1 SGHTA, CDR2 FQGNSA. V was cut by 5 bases and J by 10 bases, with 12 bases left in between. The CDR3 covers 12 residues. The sample consisted of PBMCs or T cells enriched from blood (not recorded which). The sequence was collected from a woman younger than 35 who had recovered from COVID-19. J is TRBJ2-1 and V is TRBV7-2; D remains unclear. CDR3 protein: CASSLDLGEQFF. CDR3 DNA sequence: TGTGCCAGCAGCCTTGATCTCGGGGAGCAGTTCTTC. Looking up the rest from reference TRBV7-2 and TRBJ2-1 gives the full variable domain: GAGVSQSPSNKVTEKGKDVELRCDPISGHTALYWYRQSLGQGLEFLIYFQGNSAPDKSGLPSDRFSAERTGGSVSTLTIQRTQQEDSAVYLCASSLDLGEQFFGPGTRLTVL.